Listed below are T cell receptor beta chains from one sample, sequenced in a study of cytomegalovirus exposure and HLA in healthy donors. Clones were read by immunoSEQ multiplex PCR, and TCRdb kept only the in-frame ones, dropping some. The data hold about 270,000 clones, with roughly two thirds observed a single time. Sequencing was carried out using PBMCs. These receptors were taken from a female donor in good health and CMV-seronegative. Each CDR3 is given with its conserved first and last residue. Fields, in order: J gene, V gene, CDR3 length, CDR3 protein.

j_call: TRBJ2-7; v_call: TRBV28; cdr3_length: 15; cdr3_aa: CASSLFSLASYEQYF
j_call: TRBJ2-3; v_call: TRBV7-3; cdr3_length: 15; cdr3_aa: CASSLLGASTDTQYF
j_call: TRBJ2-2; v_call: TRBV27; cdr3_length: 15; cdr3_aa: CASSPLAGNTGELFF
j_call: TRBJ2-7; v_call: TRBV21-1; cdr3_length: 15; cdr3_aa: CASSTRTGRAYEQYF
j_call: TRBJ2-2; v_call: TRBV19; cdr3_length: 16; cdr3_aa: CASSLGLAGGTGELFF
j_call: TRBJ1-2; v_call: TRBV5-8; cdr3_length: 15; cdr3_aa: CASSLRYDTVYGYTF
j_call: TRBJ1-4; v_call: TRBV6-6; cdr3_length: 14; cdr3_aa: CASTIGGGSEKLFF
j_call: TRBJ2-1; v_call: TRBV27; cdr3_length: 18; cdr3_aa: CASSLSLFLAGVSNEQFF
j_call: TRBJ1-3; v_call: TRBV7-9; cdr3_length: 15; cdr3_aa: CASSPSGVSGNTIYF
j_call: TRBJ1-5; v_call: TRBV11-2; cdr3_length: 13; cdr3_aa: CASSFEEGQPQHF
j_call: TRBJ2-1; v_call: TRBV9; cdr3_length: 15; cdr3_aa: CASSVEAPSYNEQFF
j_call: TRBJ2-5; v_call: TRBV30; cdr3_length: 12; cdr3_aa: CAWRGQGKEQYF
j_call: TRBJ1-5; v_call: TRBV19; cdr3_length: 12; cdr3_aa: CASSTYSQPQHF
j_call: TRBJ2-7; v_call: TRBV5-6; cdr3_length: 17; cdr3_aa: CASRPGLAGTISYEQYF
j_call: TRBJ1-2; v_call: TRBV28; cdr3_length: 14; cdr3_aa: CASSSLNSGRGYTF
j_call: TRBJ2-4; v_call: TRBV2; cdr3_length: 15; cdr3_aa: CASTGSARDRGIQYF
j_call: TRBJ2-7; v_call: TRBV6-5; cdr3_length: 13; cdr3_aa: CASSYRIGLEQYF
j_call: TRBJ2-7; v_call: TRBV27; cdr3_length: 15; cdr3_aa: CASSTSGSSFYEQYF
j_call: TRBJ1-2; v_call: TRBV7-6; cdr3_length: 13; cdr3_aa: CASSPWQSYGYTF
j_call: -; v_call: TRBV28; cdr3_length: 15; cdr3_aa: CASSLGQGGLGEQYF
j_call: TRBJ2-7; v_call: TRBV5-1; cdr3_length: 14; cdr3_aa: CASSLTGQFYEQYF
j_call: TRBJ1-2; v_call: TRBV29-1; cdr3_length: 14; cdr3_aa: CSVTKQGETGGYTF
j_call: TRBJ2-2; v_call: TRBV15; cdr3_length: 17; cdr3_aa: CATSRDTASGYTGELFF
j_call: TRBJ1-5; v_call: TRBV2; cdr3_length: 14; cdr3_aa: CASSAAYSNQPQHF
j_call: TRBJ2-7; v_call: TRBV7-9; cdr3_length: 15; cdr3_aa: CASSLGTGGLYEQYF
j_call: TRBJ1-1; v_call: TRBV6-5; cdr3_length: 12; cdr3_aa: CASSRVNTEAFF
j_call: TRBJ1-5; v_call: TRBV7-9; cdr3_length: 14; cdr3_aa: CASSFSGSNQPQHF
j_call: TRBJ1-5; v_call: TRBV6-1; cdr3_length: 13; cdr3_aa: CASSRRGDQPQHF
j_call: TRBJ2-7; v_call: TRBV5-4; cdr3_length: 15; cdr3_aa: CASSLAGTGDYEQYF
j_call: TRBJ2-1; v_call: TRBV2; cdr3_length: 14; cdr3_aa: CASFRDRGWNEQFF
j_call: TRBJ2-1; v_call: TRBV5-1; cdr3_length: 13; cdr3_aa: CASSTGSNNEQFF
j_call: TRBJ2-7; v_call: TRBV11-1; cdr3_length: 14; cdr3_aa: CASSRGTSGYEQYF
j_call: TRBJ1-4; v_call: TRBV5-1; cdr3_length: 14; cdr3_aa: CASSTGGSREKLFF
j_call: TRBJ2-7; v_call: TRBV5-1; cdr3_length: 16; cdr3_aa: CASSLTGLAGEGEQYF
j_call: TRBJ1-5; v_call: TRBV11-3; cdr3_length: 19; cdr3_aa: CASSLEFGTKVLVNQPQHF
j_call: TRBJ2-1; v_call: TRBV7-8; cdr3_length: 15; cdr3_aa: CASSTLWTVKNEQFF
j_call: TRBJ2-1; v_call: TRBV27; cdr3_length: 14; cdr3_aa: CASSSGLAFGEQFF
j_call: TRBJ2-7; v_call: TRBV18; cdr3_length: 18; cdr3_aa: CASTPLGGGRANPDEQYF
j_call: TRBJ1-5; v_call: TRBV28; cdr3_length: 15; cdr3_aa: CASSLSRSLNQPQHF
j_call: TRBJ2-1; v_call: TRBV7-2; cdr3_length: 13; cdr3_aa: CASSLDGRSEQFF
j_call: TRBJ1-3; v_call: TRBV4-2; cdr3_length: 13; cdr3_aa: CASSLGQGNTIYF
j_call: TRBJ2-3; v_call: TRBV27; cdr3_length: 16; cdr3_aa: CASSFGREDPTDTQYF
j_call: TRBJ1-1; v_call: TRBV19; cdr3_length: 13; cdr3_aa: CASSVPGETEAFF